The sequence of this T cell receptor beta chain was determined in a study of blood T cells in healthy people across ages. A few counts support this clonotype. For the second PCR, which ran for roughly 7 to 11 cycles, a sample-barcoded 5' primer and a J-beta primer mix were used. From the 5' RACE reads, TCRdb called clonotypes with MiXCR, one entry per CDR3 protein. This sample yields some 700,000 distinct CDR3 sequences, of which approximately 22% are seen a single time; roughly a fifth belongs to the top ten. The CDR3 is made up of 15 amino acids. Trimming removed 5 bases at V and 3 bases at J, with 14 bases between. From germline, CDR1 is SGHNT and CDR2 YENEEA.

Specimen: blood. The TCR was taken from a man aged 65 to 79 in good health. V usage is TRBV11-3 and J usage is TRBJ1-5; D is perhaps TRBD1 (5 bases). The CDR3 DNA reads TGTGCCAGCAGCCGAGCAGGGTTGGCCAATCAGCCCCAGCATTTT. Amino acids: CASSRAGLANQPQHF.